This T cell receptor beta chain appears in the sequencing data of a study of hypomethylating agent response in myelodysplastic syndrome. General study points: Analysis covered a small cohort of just around 10 patients.

Each sample had 350 to 400 ng DNA, as two 200 ng replicates, at survey resolution. The assay was immunoSEQ multiplex PCR, and TCRdb's table has in-frame clones only and misses some. The table has about 6,000 clones, about 80% seen once. Note on this clone: Antigen unknown.

No T-cell subset sorting was done; bone marrow was analyzed in bulk. The V end was cut by 4 bases, the J end by 1 base, with 23 bases between. CDR3 length: 18 amino acids. CDR1 is SGHRS, CDR2 YFSETQ, per germline. The receptor was isolated from a human donor with myelodysplastic syndrome. This specimen was bone marrow, taken before or after starting hypomethylating agent treatment for myelodysplastic syndrome (not recorded which). The gene calls are TRBV5-1 and TRBJ2-5; D is perhaps TRBD1 (5 bases). The CDR3 reads CASSVTPAQGLGQETQYF. Here the CDR3 DNA reads TGCGCCAGCAGCGTCACCCCTGCGCAGGGATTGGGCCAAGAGACCCAGTACTTC. The full variable domain, completed using reference TRBV5-1 and TRBJ2-5, is KAGVTQTPRYLIKTRGQQVTLSCSPISGHRSVSWYQQTPGQGLQFLFEYFSETQRNKGNFPGRFSGRQFSNSRSEMNVSTLELGDSALYLCASSVTPAQGLGQETQYFGPGTRLLVL.